This T cell receptor beta chain derives from a study of CD8 T cells in ankylosing spondylitis. Ten or more counts support this clonotype. TCRdb itself ran the 5' RACE reads through MiXCR, one entry per CDR3 protein. This table holds some 200,000 distinct CDR3 sequences, around 24% found once. The CDR3 spans 13 residues. CDR1 and CDR2 (germline): MGHRA, YSYEKL. V shed 4 bases and J shed 0 bases, with 6 bases lying between them. The source material was blood, either unsorted or a sorted T cell fraction (not recorded which). The sequence came from a male donor with ankylosing spondylitis or in good health (not recorded which). The chain is built from TRBV4-1 and TRBJ1-2; D not resolved. The CDR3 region is CASSPTSNYGYTF. DNA for the CDR3: TGCGCCAGCAGCCCGACATCTAACTATGGCTACACCTTC.